The 17 T cell receptor beta chains in this list originate from one sample, sequenced in a study of HIV-infected patients and healthy controls. cDNA was made from around 0.5 ug RNA using alpha and beta constant primers. Separate chain-specific third strand synthesis with multiplexing indices produced the alpha and beta libraries. TCRdb independently ran MiXCR on the 5' RACE reads; one entry per CDR3 protein. The profile covers some 10,000 distinct CDR3 sequences, with under 6.5% appearing a single time and 7.7% taken by the ten largest. The repertoire came from unfractionated whole blood and reflected all unsorted peripheral T cells. Sequenced: blood. Receptor source: an adult in good health.

This clonotype is labeled medium-sized (0.01 to 0.1%). This chain connects TRBV18 to TRBJ2-6, with 9 bases fitting TRBD1. Germline assignment: CDR1 KGHSH and CDR2 LQKENI. CDR3 length equals 15 residues. The junction had 3 bases not matched to a gene; V was cut back by 3 bases and J by 6 bases. The CDR3 loop reads CASSPTGGEANVLTF. The CDR3 coding sequence is TGTGCCAGCTCACCGACAGGGGGTGAGGCCAACGTCCTGACTTTC.

This clonotype was observed a handful of times. The gene calls are TRBV24-1 and TRBJ2-3; the match to TRBD1 covers 10 bases. Germline CDR1 is KGHDR and CDR2 is SFDVKD. The length of the CDR3 is 16 residues. With V trimmed by 4 bases and J by 2 bases, 5 bases remained unmatched. The CDR3 reads CATSDPGTGDTDTQYF. In DNA, the CDR3 is TGTGCCACCAGTGACCCCGGGACAGGGGACACAGATACGCAGTATTTT.

This clonotype has ten or more counts. The rearrangement uses TRBV7-2 and TRBJ2-3; a possible D gene is TRBD1 (6 bases). The germline gives CDR1 SGHTA, CDR2 FQGNSA. Trimming removed 2 bases at V and 6 bases at J, with 15 bases between. The CDR3 totals 15 residues. This chain's CDR3 is CASSLWDTSGDTQYF. Written as DNA, the CDR3 is TGTGCCAGCAGCTTATGGGACACCTCAGGCGATACGCAGTATTTT.

This clonotype appeared many times. This chain links TRBV20-1 with TRBJ2-1; 11 nucleotides align to TRBD2. Germline V gene data show CDR1 as DFQATT and CDR2 as SNEGSKA (reference sequence). The CDR3 sequence is 15 residues long. Trimming at V came to 8 bases and at J to 7 bases, leaving 13 bases not matched to a gene. CDR3 in amino acids: CSTTYGTSGRNEQFF. In DNA, the CDR3 is TGCAGTACGACCTACGGGACTAGCGGAAGGAATGAGCAGTTCTTC.

This clonotype was detected many times. This chain connects TRBV5-5 to TRBJ1-5, with D unresolved. The CDR3 has 14 residues. Between the trimmed V and J ends, which lost 0 bases and 3 bases, there was a span of 7 bases. CDR1 and CDR2 (germline): SGHKS, YYEKEE (reference sequence). The CDR3 DNA follows: TGTGCCAGCAGCTTGGGACCGACCAATCAGCCCCAGCATTTT. Translating it yields CASSLGPTNQPQHF.

In its sample, this clonotype was seen many times. This chain uses TRBV19 with TRBJ2-1, with TRBD2 matching over 13 bases. This CDR3 contains 16 residues. J gave up 1 base and V 10 bases, and 7 bases lay outside the gene matches. CDR1 is LNHDA and CDR2 is SQIVND in the germline V gene (reference sequence). In DNA, the CDR3 is TGTGCCACGGGACTAGCGGGGCTGAGGTCCTACAATGAGCAGTTCTTC. This encodes CATGLAGLRSYNEQFF.

The table lists this clonotype with many counts. The chain links TRBV11-1 to TRBJ2-2, with 11 nucleotides matching TRBD1. This CDR3 region has 15 residues. With 5 bases clipped from V and 4 bases from J, the junction kept 3 bases outside the gene matches. The germline gives CDR1 SGHAT, CDR2 FQDESV (reference sequence). The CDR3 sequence is CASSPGQGGTGELFF. The CDR3 coding sequence is TGTGCCAGCAGCCCGGGACAGGGGGGCACCGGGGAGCTGTTTTTT. Full variable domain (remainder filled in from reference TRBV11-1 and TRBJ2-2): EAEVAQSPRYKITEKSQAVAFWCDPISGHATLYWYRQILGQGPELLVQFQDESVVDDSQLPKDRFSAERLKGVDSTLKIQPAELGDSAMYLCASSPGQGGTGELFFGEGSRLTVL.

This clonotype rates as medium-sized. The chain links TRBV20-1 to TRBJ2-1; D not resolved. This CDR3 is built from 14 residues. Between the trimmed V and J ends, which lost 0 bases and 3 bases, there was a span of 9 bases. CDR1 is DFQATT and CDR2 is SNEGSKA in the germline V gene (reference sequence). Here the CDR3 DNA reads TGCAGTGCTAGAGAGAGGTGGGGCTACAATGAGCAGTTCTTC. Its protein product is CSARERWGYNEQFF.

This clonotype is categorized as medium-sized (0.01 to 0.1%). The chain couples TRBV3-1 to TRBJ2-3, with TRBD2 identical over 12 bases. V shed 3 bases and J 5 bases; nucleotides not matched to a gene: 6. Germline CDR1 reads LGHDT; CDR2 reads YNNKEL (reference sequence). CDR3 length equals 16 residues. The CDR3 sequence: CASSQLTSGSGDTQYF. The CDR3 nucleotides read TGTGCCAGCAGCCAGTTGACTAGCGGGAGCGGAGATACGCAGTATTTT.

The V call is TRBV5-4, the J call TRBJ2-1, with TRBD2 as a possible D gene (6 bases). The CDR3 is 15 residues long. V lost 6 bases to trimming and J lost 5 bases, with 18 bases between them. Germline V lookup: CDR1 SGHNT, CDR2 YYREEE (reference sequence). CDR3 bases: TGTGCCAGCACCGAGCGGGTCCCACAAAACAATGAGCAGTTCTTC. Its protein is CASTERVPQNNEQFF.

Sample share makes this clonotype medium-sized (0.01 to 0.1%). The chain has TRBV5-1 and TRBJ2-1; TRBD2 aligns across 7 bases. J was trimmed by 9 bases and V by 1 base; bases with no gene match: 13. CDR1 and CDR2 from the germline V gene are SGHRS and YFSETQ. The CDR3 is made up of 16 amino acids. CDR3 DNA: TGCGCCAGCAGCTTGTCTACGGGAGGCCCTGGCGGTGAGCAGTTCTTC. Its protein is CASSLSTGGPGGEQFF.

This clonotype was seen at least ten times. The chain is built from TRBV10-3 and TRBJ1-2; D might be TRBD1 (5 bases). The germline CDR1 and CDR2 sequences are ENHRY and SYGVKD. The CDR3 length is 13 residues. Trimming pared 2 bases from V and 6 bases from J, leaving 10 bases between. CDR3 nucleotides: TGTGCCATCAGTGAGAGGCAGGGACATGGCTACACCTTC. It codes for CAISERQGHGYTF.

At least ten counts were recorded for this clonotype. The chain combines TRBV7-9 with TRBJ2-1; 7 bases match TRBD1. This CDR3 is 15 amino acids long. Germline V gene sequence: CDR1 SEHNR, CDR2 FQNEAQ (reference sequence). Trimming cost V 1 base and J 7 bases; bases outside gene matches: 7. This CDR3 is CASSLEAGGWNEQFF. The DNA of the CDR3 is TGTGCCAGCAGCTTAGAGGCAGGGGGTTGGAATGAGCAGTTCTTC.

To note about this clonotype: This could be a read error, since a much larger clone is one nucleotide away. V usage is TRBV20-1 and J usage is TRBJ2-1, with D perhaps matching TRBD2 (5 bases). Germline lookup yields CDR1 DFQATT and CDR2 SNEGSKA (reference sequence). The length of the CDR3 is 15 residues. The CDR3 DNA reads TGCAGTGCTAGTTCGCTAGCCCTACACTACAATGAGCGGTTCTTC. This gives the protein CSASSLALHYNERFF.

The chain is built from TRBV20-1 and TRBJ2-1; D unresolved. The CDR3 contains 14 residues. V lost 3 bases and J 8 bases, leaving 17 bases between the germline ends. CDR1 and CDR2 (germline): DFQATT, SNEGSKA (reference sequence). The CDR3 DNA is TGCAGTGCTAGTCTCTGGGCTCCGACCCATGAGCAGTTCTTC. It translates to CSASLWAPTHEQFF.

This clonotype was recorded at least ten times. V is TRBV3-1 and J is TRBJ1-1; D gene uncertain. V lost 0 bases to trimming and J lost 4 bases, with 12 bases between them. Germline V gene sequence: CDR1 LGHDT, CDR2 YNNKEL (reference sequence). The CDR3 length is 15 residues. The CDR3 DNA sequence: TGTGCCAGCAGCCAAGATTGGAAGGGTGTCACTGAAGCTTTCTTT. It is translated as CASSQDWKGVTEAFF.

In its sample, this clonotype ranks as medium-sized. The chain links TRBV5-1 to TRBJ1-1; 7 positions agree with TRBD1. Germline loops: CDR1 SGHRS, CDR2 YFSETQ. This CDR3 contains 14 residues. V shed 3 bases and J 4 bases; nucleotides not matched to a gene: 6. The CDR3 sequence is CASSYGQEGTEAFF. The CDR3 nucleotides are TGCGCCAGCAGCTACGGACAGGAGGGCACTGAAGCTTTCTTT.